This TCR beta chain was identified in a study of regulatory T cells in long-lasting Graves disease. Study-level results: Public clonotype sharing was higher in persistent than newly diagnosed patients. Lower TCR diversity was seen in persistent Graves' patients than in newly diagnosed ones.

Time point given: newly diagnosed GD, antithyroid drugs for less than 3 months. Construction of the TCR library relied on RNA isolated from PBMCs. Peripheral blood, roughly 8.8 milliliters of it, was drawn into EDTA tubes. This clonotype appeared many times. Its matching antigen is unknown. CDR3-region Arm-PCR and iRepertoire HTBI primers produced the TCR beta libraries. TCRdb fed the multiplex PCR reads into MiXCR, producing one record per CDR3 protein. Among about 450,000 distinct CDR3 sequences listed, around 15% were seen once. CDR1 and CDR2 (germline): SGHAT, FQNNGV. V was clipped by 0 bases and J by 5 bases; unmatched bases: 5. The CDR3 totals 15 residues. The sample also formed part of further work on T cells in Graves' hyperthyroidism and ophthalmopathy. That study adds: The blood repertoire included most of the expanded thyroid clonotypes above 0.001.

The J gene is TRBJ2-7, the V gene TRBV11-2; 9 bases are a match to TRBD1. The sample consisted of peripheral blood mononuclear cells (PBMCs), taken at new diagnosis, from a patient treated with antithyroid drugs. The source is a woman aged 45-65 years with Graves disease. The CDR3 loop is CASSLETGGFHEQYF. Written as DNA, the CDR3 is TGTGCCAGCAGCTTAGAGACAGGGGGTTTCCACGAGCAGTACTTC.